These 8 T cell receptor beta chains originate from one sample sequenced in a study of T cells expressing NK-cell markers. Reanalyzing the 5' RACE reads, TCRdb keeps one entry per CDR3 protein, without DNA. Recorded here are approximately 380,000 distinct CDR3 sequences; the top ten clones represent 4% to 6.5%. Sequencing used blood T cells: a sorted CD56 or NKG2C T cell subset, CD4+ or CD8+ T cells, or bulk PBMC T cells (not recorded which). The receptors come from a man aged 18-70 years in good health.

The rearrangement links TRBV7-2 to TRBJ2-1. The germline gives CDR1 SGHTA, CDR2 FQGNSA. There are 16 residues in the CDR3. CDR3 in amino acids: CASSLALTSSQGEQFF.

V usage is TRBV28 and J usage is TRBJ2-5; TCRdb's D call of TRBD1 is untestable without DNA. Germline CDR1 MDHEN, CDR2 SYDVKM. CDR3 size: 14 residues. This chain's CDR3 is CASRIQGRGETQYF.

CDR3 sequence: CASSAPPNTGELFF. This chain uses TRBV11-1 with TRBJ2-2; the D gene TCRdb calls, TRBD1, cannot be checked with no DNA. Germline-derived CDR1 and CDR2 are SGHAT and FQDESV (reference sequence). CDR3 length: 14 amino acids.

The rearrangement uses TRBV10-3 and TRBJ2-5; TCRdb picks TRBD1, but there is no DNA to check that call. The CDR3 contains 15 residues. The germline V gene has CDR1 ENHRY and CDR2 SYGVKD. CDR3 in amino acids: CAISPGAGGQETQYF.

The V and J genes are TRBV7-8 and TRBJ1-6; TCRdb indicates TRBD1, and absent DNA this call remains unverified. Per the germline V gene, CDR1 is SGHVS and CDR2 is FQNEAQ. The CDR3 has 16 amino acids. The CDR3 reads CASSSGDSSYNSPLHF.

The chain couples TRBV9 to TRBJ2-7; TCRdb picks TRBD1, but there is no DNA to check that call. The V gene's germline CDR1 is SGDLS and CDR2 YYNGEE. The CDR3 length is 15 residues. The CDR3 here is CASSVQPGPQYEQYF.

The rearrangement uses TRBV5-1 and TRBJ2-7; TCRdb indicates TRBD1, and absent DNA this call remains unverified. CDR3 size: 15 residues. The germline gives CDR1 SGHRS, CDR2 YFSETQ. CDR3 in amino acids: CASSKGQGRGYEQYF.

The chain combines TRBV2 with TRBJ2-7; TCRdb reports TRBD1, a call that lacks DNA to check it against. Per the germline V gene, CDR1 is SNHLY and CDR2 is FYNNEI. The CDR3 runs 14 residues. The CDR3 sequence: CASNPQGFVYEQYF.